A single sample gave rise to the 22 T cell receptor beta chains below, sequenced in a study of vaccination and CD4 T cells after COVID-19. Specified treatment: roughly 10-day PBMC culture with coronavirus spike peptide pools or control peptides (ViraFEST assay). Antigens for these TCRs are unknown. CD4+ T cells that had been cultured provided DNA sequenced with the Oncomine TCR Beta short-read assay. TCRdb redid the calling of the PCR reads with MiXCR, one entry per CDR3 protein. The sample contains approximately 20,000 distinct CDR3 sequences, 45% to 70% of which appear only once. The source material was CD4+ T cells from blood, cultured in vitro. These receptors originate from a human donor who had recovered from COVID-19.

The chain employs TRBV12-3 or TRBV12-4 and TRBJ2-1; TRBD1 or TRBD2 may be the D gene (5 bases each). V was trimmed by 7 bases and J by 6 bases, leaving 19 bases between them. The CDR3 loop spans 15 amino acids. The CDR3 DNA follows: TGTGCCAGCATCCTTGGGGCAGGAGGAACCAATGAGCAGTTCTTC. Translation: CASILGAGGTNEQFF.

This clonotype occurred once. The chain carries TRBV28 and TRBJ1-2; D call uncertain. Trimming shortened V by 6 bases and J by 10 bases, and 18 bases separated the two germline ends. This CDR3 region has 13 residues. The V gene's germline CDR1 is MDHEN and CDR2 SYDVKM. The CDR3 sequence: CASSSSGSRPYTF. CDR3 nucleotides: TGTGCCAGCAGCTCAAGCGGGTCTCGCCCCTACACCTTC.

This chain joins TRBV20-1 and TRBJ1-1, with D perhaps matching TRBD1 (5 bases). CDR3 length: 13 amino acids. CDR1 and CDR2 (germline): DFQATT, SNEGSKA (reference sequence). Trimming cost V 7 bases and J 4 bases, with 16 bases left between them. The CDR3 nucleotides are TGCAGTGTCTCAAAGGGGAGGGGCACTGAAGCTTTCTTT. Residues: CSVSKGRGTEAFF.

The chain joins TRBV6-1 to TRBJ1-3; D might be TRBD1 (5 bases). Germline loops: CDR1 MNHNS, CDR2 SASEGT. The V end was cut by 6 bases, the J end by 4 bases, with 16 bases between. The length of the CDR3 is 15 residues. Written as DNA, the CDR3 is TGTGCCAGCAGCCGGGACCCCCTTAAGGGAAACACCATATATTTT. This translates into CASSRDPLKGNTIYF.

In this sample, this clonotype turned up once. V usage is TRBV12-3 or TRBV12-4 and J usage is TRBJ1-1, with a weak D call TRBD1 (5 bases). The CDR3 is 14 amino acids. Trimming stripped 3 bases from V and 4 bases from J, with 12 bases between. CDR3 nucleotide sequence: TGTGCCAGCAGTTTTAATTGGGGGGGCACTGAAGCTTTCTTT. It encodes CASSFNWGGTEAFF.

The V call is TRBV7-2, the J call TRBJ2-5, with TRBD1 identical over 7 bases. The CDR3 has 13 amino acids. V trimming: 2 bases; J trimming: 4 bases; junction bases outside the gene matches: 1. In germline, CDR1 is SGHTA, CDR2 FQGNSA. The CDR3 sequence: CASSLNRGETQYF. The CDR3 DNA reads as TGTGCCAGCAGCTTAAACAGGGGAGAGACCCAGTACTTC. Full variable domain (rest looked up from reference TRBV7-2 and TRBJ2-5): GAGVSQSPSNKVTEKGKDVELRCDPISGHTALYWYRQSLGQGLEFLIYFQGNSAPDKSGLPSDRFSAERTGGSVSTLTIQRTQQEDSAVYLCASSLNRGETQYFGPGTRLLVL.

The CDR3 is CSARMGNGYTF. In nucleotides, the CDR3 is TGCAGTGCTCGCATGGGCAATGGCTACACCTTC. The rearrangement uses TRBV20-1 and TRBJ1-2; no firm D call. The CDR3 runs to 11 residues. Trimming took off 5 bases at V and 6 bases at J, with 10 bases between the two ends. CDR1 and CDR2 (germline): DFQATT, SNEGSKA (reference sequence).

J is TRBJ1-2 and V is TRBV6-2 or TRBV6-3; D is unresolved. V was pared by 7 bases and J by 4 bases, with 7 bases between. The CDR3 extends over 11 amino acids. In germline, CDR1 is MNHEY, CDR2 SVGEGT. In DNA form, the CDR3 reads TGTGCCAGCACGGATTCCTATGGCTACACCTTC. It codes for CASTDSYGYTF.

This clonotype occurred once. This chain uses TRBV27 with TRBJ2-3; the match to TRBD2 covers 9 bases. Germline V lookup: CDR1 MNHEY, CDR2 SMNVEV (reference sequence). The CDR3 covers 14 residues. Germline trimming cut 6 bases from V and 1 base from J; bases unmatched to any gene: 2. In DNA, the CDR3 is TGTGCCAGCAGCTTAGCGGGAGGCACAGATACGCAGTATTTT. This translates into CASSLAGGTDTQYF.

The chain links TRBV20-1 to TRBJ1-4, with D hard to call. V was pared by 6 bases and J by 6 bases, with 14 bases between. This CDR3 spans 13 amino acids. The germline gives CDR1 DFQATT, CDR2 SNEGSKA (reference sequence). The CDR3 sequence is CSASLPGDEKLFF. CDR3 in DNA: TGCAGTGCCTCTTTACCTGGGGATGAAAAACTGTTTTTT.

The J gene is TRBJ2-7, the V gene TRBV20-1; D call uncertain. The CDR3 consists of 13 residues. Germline V gene data show CDR1 as DFQATT and CDR2 as SNEGSKA (reference sequence). The germline V and J ends were trimmed by 5 bases and 3 bases, with 14 bases remaining between them. CDR3 coding DNA: TGCAGTGCTCAAACAAAGTCCCACTACGAGCAGTACTTC. Translation gives CSAQTKSHYEQYF.

This clonotype turned up a few times. The V call is TRBV6-5, the J call TRBJ1-5, with 12 bases that match TRBD1. CDR3 length: 17 amino acids. CDR1 MNHEY and CDR2 SVGAGI come from the germline V gene. V gave up 2 bases and J gave up 7 bases; unmatched junction bases: 9. CDR3 in DNA: TGTGCCAGCAGTTACACTACTGGGACAGGGGGCGGACAGCCCCAGCATTTT. Its translation: CASSYTTGTGGGQPQHF.

The chain uses TRBV5-4 and TRBJ2-7, with 12 positions matching TRBD2. V gave up 4 bases and J gave up 4 bases; unmatched junction bases: 9. The CDR3 runs to 16 residues. The germline V gene encodes CDR1 SGHNT and CDR2 YYREEE (reference sequence). The CDR3 is CASSQTSGGLTYEQYF. The CDR3 DNA reads as TGTGCCAGCAGCCAGACTAGCGGGGGTCTGACGTACGAGCAGTACTTC. The full variable domain, in which reference TRBV5-4 and TRBJ2-7 provide the parts outside the CDR3, is ETGVTQSPTHLIKTRGQQVTLRCSSQSGHNTVSWYQQALGQGPQFIFQYYREEENGRGNFPPRFSGLQFPNYSSELNVNALELDDSALYLCASSQTSGGLTYEQYFGPGTRLTVT.

This clonotype was picked up a small number of times. The chain has TRBV6-2 or TRBV6-3 and TRBJ1-5, with TRBD1 as a possible D gene (6 bases). Germline CDR1 is MNHEY and CDR2 is SVGEGT. The CDR3 has 19 amino acids. Trimming left V 6 bases short and J 6 bases short, with 30 bases between. The CDR3 loop reads CASRLKPTLNREVGQPQHF. The DNA for the CDR3 is TGTGCCAGCAGGCTGAAGCCCACATTGAACAGGGAGGTGGGTCAGCCCCAGCATTTT.

A few counts support this clonotype. The J gene is TRBJ1-5, the V gene TRBV2; 10 bases are shared with TRBD1. CDR1 is SNHLY and CDR2 is FYNNEI in the germline V gene. Trimming removed 5 bases from V and 9 bases from J; junction bases left unmatched: 7. The CDR3 spans 14 residues. CDR3 DNA: TGTGCCAGCAGTCGGACAGGGGGAGAAGGGCCCCAGCATTTT. The encoded protein is CASSRTGGEGPQHF. Drawing the rest from reference TRBV2 and TRBJ1-5, the complete variable domain is EPEVTQTPSHQVTQMGQEVILRCVPISNHLYFYWYRQILGQKVEFLVSFYNNEISEKSEIFDDQFSVERPDGSNFTLKIRSTKLEDSAMYFCASSRTGGEGPQHFGDGTRLSIL.

The CDR3 is CASIRDRGYEQYF. The CDR3 DNA reads as TGTGCCAGCATCCGGGACAGGGGCTACGAGCAGTACTTC. The V call is TRBV2, the J call TRBJ2-7; the match to TRBD1 covers 10 bases. The CDR3 covers 13 residues. Germline CDR1 is SNHLY and CDR2 is FYNNEI. With V trimmed by 7 bases and J by 3 bases, 3 bases remained unmatched. The whole variable domain, filled in from reference TRBV2 and TRBJ2-7, reads EPEVTQTPSHQVTQMGQEVILRCVPISNHLYFYWYRQILGQKVEFLVSFYNNEISEKSEIFDDQFSVERPDGSNFTLKIRSTKLEDSAMYFCASIRDRGYEQYFGPGTRLTVT.

The chain couples TRBV7-9 to TRBJ2-1; 9 bases align to TRBD1. Trimming cost V 3 bases and J 6 bases; bases outside gene matches: 3. Germline CDR1 is SEHNR and CDR2 is FQNEAQ (reference sequence). The CDR3 is 14 residues long. CDR3: CASSLGTGSNEQFF. CDR3 sequence (DNA): TGTGCCAGCAGCTTGGGGACAGGGAGCAATGAGCAGTTCTTC.

This clonotype showed up just a few times. V gene TRBV6-5 combines with J gene TRBJ1-2; 8 bases are shared with TRBD1. V was pared by 4 bases and J by 12 bases, with 7 bases of the junction left unmatched. The CDR3 spans 12 residues. The V gene's germline CDR1 is MNHEY and CDR2 SVGAGI. The CDR3 is CASSSTTGENTF. For the CDR3, the DNA is TGTGCCAGCAGTTCTACGACAGGGGAAAACACCTTC.

Comments on this clonotype: Mismatch with germline at one junction end may stem from a read error. This chain joins TRBV30 and TRBJ1-2; 11 bases agree with TRBD1. CDR3 length: 13 residues. CDR1 GTSNPN and CDR2 SVGIG come from the germline V gene (reference sequence). The CDR3 reads CAWSVGTGGGGSF. The CDR3 DNA is TGTGCCTGGAGTGTGGGGACAGGGGGAGGTGGGAGCTTC.

CDR3 nucleotides: TGTGCCATCCCGGTCCGGGACAGGGGGCTGGGCTACACCTTC. Translated, it gives CAIPVRDRGLGYTF. The genes are TRBV27 and TRBJ1-2; 12 bases agree with TRBD1. Unmatched junction bases numbered 11, after V lost 10 bases and J lost 8 bases. The CDR3 covers 14 residues. In germline, CDR1 is MNHEY, CDR2 SMNVEV (reference sequence).

V is TRBV7-2 and J is TRBJ1-5, with 7 bases identical to TRBD1. Germline assignment: CDR1 SGHTA and CDR2 FQGNSA. Trimming took 6 bases from V and 3 from J; bases not matched to a gene: 5. The CDR3 runs 14 residues. Written as DNA, the CDR3 is TGTGCCAGCAGTTCGACAGGGCCCAATCAGCCCCAGCATTTT. Translation: CASSSTGPNQPQHF. Combining the CDR3 with reference TRBV7-2 and TRBJ1-5 gives the whole variable domain GAGVSQSPSNKVTEKGKDVELRCDPISGHTALYWYRQSLGQGLEFLIYFQGNSAPDKSGLPSDRFSAERTGGSVSTLTIQRTQQEDSAVYLCASSSTGPNQPQHFGDGTRLSIL.

The genes are TRBV6-1 and TRBJ1-5, with D unresolved. The CDR3 spans 14 residues. CDR1 MNHNS and CDR2 SASEGT come from the germline V gene. Trimming took 1 base from V and 3 from J, leaving 7 bases between them. For the CDR3, the DNA is TGTGCCAGCAGTGAAGTAAGAGTCAATCAGCCCCAGCATTTT. Its protein product is CASSEVRVNQPQHF.